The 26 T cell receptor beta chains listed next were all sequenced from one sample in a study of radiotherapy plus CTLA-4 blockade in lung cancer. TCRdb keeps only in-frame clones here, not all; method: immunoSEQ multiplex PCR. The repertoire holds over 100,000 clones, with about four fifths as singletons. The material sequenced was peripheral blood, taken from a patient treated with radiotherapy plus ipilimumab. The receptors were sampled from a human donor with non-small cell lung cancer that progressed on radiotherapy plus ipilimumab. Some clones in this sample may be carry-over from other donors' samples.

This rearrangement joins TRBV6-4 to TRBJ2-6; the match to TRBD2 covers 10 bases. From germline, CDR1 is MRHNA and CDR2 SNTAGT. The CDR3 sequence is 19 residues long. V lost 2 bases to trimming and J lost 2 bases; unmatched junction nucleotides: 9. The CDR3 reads CASSDVGLAGEAGANVLTF. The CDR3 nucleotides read TGTGCCAGCAGTGACGTGGGGCTAGCGGGGGAAGCTGGGGCCAACGTCCTGACTTTC.

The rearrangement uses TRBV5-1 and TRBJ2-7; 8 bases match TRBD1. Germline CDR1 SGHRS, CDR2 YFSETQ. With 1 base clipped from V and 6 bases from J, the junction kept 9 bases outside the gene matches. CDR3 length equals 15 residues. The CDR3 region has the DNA TGCGCCAGCAGCTTGAGGACAGGGCCTTATTTCGAGCAGTACTTC. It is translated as CASSLRTGPYFEQYF.

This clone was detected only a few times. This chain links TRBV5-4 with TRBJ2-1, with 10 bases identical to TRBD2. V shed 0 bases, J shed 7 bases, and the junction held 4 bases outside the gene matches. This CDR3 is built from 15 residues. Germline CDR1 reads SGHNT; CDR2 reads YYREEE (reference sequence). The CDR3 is CASSLVASGGNEQFF. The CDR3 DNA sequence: TGTGCCAGCAGCTTGGTTGCTAGCGGGGGTAATGAGCAGTTCTTC.

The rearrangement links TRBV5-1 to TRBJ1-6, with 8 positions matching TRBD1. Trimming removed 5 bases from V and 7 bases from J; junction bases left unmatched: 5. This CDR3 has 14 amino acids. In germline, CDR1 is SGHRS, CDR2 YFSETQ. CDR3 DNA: TGCGCCAGCAGTTGGACAGGGTTCAATTCACCCCTCCACTTT. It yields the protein CASSWTGFNSPLHF.

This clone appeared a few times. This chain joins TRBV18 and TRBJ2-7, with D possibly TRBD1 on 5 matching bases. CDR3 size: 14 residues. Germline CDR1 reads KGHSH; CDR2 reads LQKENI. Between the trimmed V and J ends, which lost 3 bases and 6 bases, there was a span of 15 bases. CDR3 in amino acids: CASSPLGQGGEQYF. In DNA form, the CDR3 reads TGTGCCAGCTCACCGTTGGGCCAGGGTGGCGAGCAGTACTTC.

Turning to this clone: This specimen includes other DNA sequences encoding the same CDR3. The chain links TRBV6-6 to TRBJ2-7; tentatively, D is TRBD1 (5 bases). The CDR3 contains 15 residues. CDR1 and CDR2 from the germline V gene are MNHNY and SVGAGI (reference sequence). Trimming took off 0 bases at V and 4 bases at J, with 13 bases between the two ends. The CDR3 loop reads CASSYSNQGGYEQYF. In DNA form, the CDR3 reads TGTGCCAGCAGTTACTCGAACCAGGGTGGGTACGAGCAGTACTTC.

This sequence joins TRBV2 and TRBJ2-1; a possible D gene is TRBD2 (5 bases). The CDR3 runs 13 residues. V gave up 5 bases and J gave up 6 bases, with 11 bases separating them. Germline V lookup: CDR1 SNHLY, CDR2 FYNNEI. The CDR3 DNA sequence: TGTGCCAGCAGTCTAGATGAGGGCAATGAGCAGTTCTTC. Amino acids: CASSLDEGNEQFF.

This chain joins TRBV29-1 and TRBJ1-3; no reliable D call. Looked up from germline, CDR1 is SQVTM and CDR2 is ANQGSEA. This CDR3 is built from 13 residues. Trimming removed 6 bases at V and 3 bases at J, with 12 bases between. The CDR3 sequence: CSVATVDGNTIYF. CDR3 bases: TGCAGCGTGGCTACAGTGGATGGAAACACCATATATTTT.

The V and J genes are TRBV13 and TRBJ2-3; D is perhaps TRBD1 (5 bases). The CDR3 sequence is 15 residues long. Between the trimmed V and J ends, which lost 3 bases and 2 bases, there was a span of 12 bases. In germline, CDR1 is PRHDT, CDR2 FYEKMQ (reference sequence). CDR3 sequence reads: CASSFLQGPTDTQYF. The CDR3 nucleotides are TGTGCCAGCAGCTTCCTCCAGGGCCCCACAGATACGCAGTATTTT.

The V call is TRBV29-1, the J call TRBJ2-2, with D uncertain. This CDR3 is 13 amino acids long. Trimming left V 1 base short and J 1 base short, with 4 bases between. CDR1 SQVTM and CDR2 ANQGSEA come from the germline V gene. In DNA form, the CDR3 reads TGCAGCGTTGAAGGCAGGAACACCGGGGAGCTGTTTTTT. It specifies CSVEGRNTGELFF.

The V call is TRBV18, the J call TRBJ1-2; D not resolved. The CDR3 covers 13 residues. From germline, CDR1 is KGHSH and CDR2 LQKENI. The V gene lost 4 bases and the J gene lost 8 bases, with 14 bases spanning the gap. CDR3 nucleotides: TGTGCCAGCTCACTCACGGCCGGGGAAGGCTACACCTTC. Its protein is CASSLTAGEGYTF.

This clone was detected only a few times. The CDR3 DNA is TGTGCCAGCAGCTTGGTTGGAGATACGCAGTATTTT. Residues: CASSLVGDTQYF. V is TRBV5-4 and J is TRBJ2-3; D remains ambiguous. V was trimmed by 0 bases and J by 5 bases, leaving 4 bases between them. The germline V gene encodes CDR1 SGHNT and CDR2 YYREEE (reference sequence). The CDR3 loop spans 12 amino acids.

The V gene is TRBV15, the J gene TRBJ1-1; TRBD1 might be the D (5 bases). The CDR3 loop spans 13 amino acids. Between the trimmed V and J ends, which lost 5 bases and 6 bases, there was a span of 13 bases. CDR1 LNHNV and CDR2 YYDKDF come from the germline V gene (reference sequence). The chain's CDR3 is CATSFRTGPEAFF. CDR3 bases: TGTGCCACCAGCTTTCGTACAGGCCCTGAAGCTTTCTTT.

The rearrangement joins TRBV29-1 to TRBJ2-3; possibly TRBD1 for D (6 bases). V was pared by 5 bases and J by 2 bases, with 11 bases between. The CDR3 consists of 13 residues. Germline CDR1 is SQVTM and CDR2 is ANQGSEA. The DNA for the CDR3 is TGCAGCGTTACGGGACAACTCACAGATACGCAGTATTTT. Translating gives CSVTGQLTDTQYF.

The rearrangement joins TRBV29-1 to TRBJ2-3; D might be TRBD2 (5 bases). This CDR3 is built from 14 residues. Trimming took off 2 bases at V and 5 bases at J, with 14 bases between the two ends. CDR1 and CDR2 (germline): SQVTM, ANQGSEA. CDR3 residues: CSVEWGALRDTQYF. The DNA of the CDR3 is TGCAGCGTTGAATGGGGAGCATTAAGAGATACGCAGTATTTT.

CDR3 amino acids: CASSQRGGWQETQYF. CDR3 DNA sequence: TGCGCCAGCAGCCAGCGGGGGGGCTGGCAAGAGACCCAGTACTTC. This sequence joins TRBV4-1 and TRBJ2-5; 9 nucleotides agree with TRBD2. CDR3 size: 15 residues. CDR1 and CDR2 from the germline V gene are MGHRA and YSYEKL. V was pared by 3 bases and J by 2 bases, with 4 bases of the junction left unmatched.

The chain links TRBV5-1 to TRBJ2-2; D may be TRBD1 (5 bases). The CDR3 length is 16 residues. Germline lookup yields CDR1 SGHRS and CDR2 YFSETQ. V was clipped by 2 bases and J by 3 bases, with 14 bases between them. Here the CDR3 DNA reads TGCGCCAGCAGCTTCGGTCCAGGGAAGCACACCGGGGAGCTGTTTTTT. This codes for CASSFGPGKHTGELFF.

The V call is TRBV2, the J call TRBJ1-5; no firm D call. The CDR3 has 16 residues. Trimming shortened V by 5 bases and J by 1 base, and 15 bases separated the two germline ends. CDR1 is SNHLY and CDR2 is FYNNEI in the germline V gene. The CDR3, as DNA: TGTGCCAGCAGTCCCTCCCCAGGTGGCAGCAATCAGCCCCAGCATTTT. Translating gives CASSPSPGGSNQPQHF.

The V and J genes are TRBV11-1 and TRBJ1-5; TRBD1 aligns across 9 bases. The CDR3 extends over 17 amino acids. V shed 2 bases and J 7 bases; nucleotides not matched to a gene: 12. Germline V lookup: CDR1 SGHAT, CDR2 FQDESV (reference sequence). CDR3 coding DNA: TGTGCCAGCAGCTTATCGGATCGACAGGGGGTAAACCAGCCCCAGCATTTT. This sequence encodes CASSLSDRQGVNQPQHF.

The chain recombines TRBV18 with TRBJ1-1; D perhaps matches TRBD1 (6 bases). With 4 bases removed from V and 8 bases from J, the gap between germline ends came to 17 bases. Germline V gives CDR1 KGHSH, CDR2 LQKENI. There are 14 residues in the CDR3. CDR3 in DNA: TGTGCCAGCTCACAAGGACAGAACGGAAACGAAGCTTTCTTT. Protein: CASSQGQNGNEAFF.

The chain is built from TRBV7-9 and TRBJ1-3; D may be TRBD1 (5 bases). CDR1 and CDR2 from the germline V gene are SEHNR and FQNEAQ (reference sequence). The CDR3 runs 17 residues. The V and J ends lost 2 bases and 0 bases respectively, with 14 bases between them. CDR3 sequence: CASSLLAGRHSGNTIYF. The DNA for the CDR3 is TGTGCCAGCAGCTTACTGGCAGGGCGCCACTCTGGAAACACCATATATTTT.

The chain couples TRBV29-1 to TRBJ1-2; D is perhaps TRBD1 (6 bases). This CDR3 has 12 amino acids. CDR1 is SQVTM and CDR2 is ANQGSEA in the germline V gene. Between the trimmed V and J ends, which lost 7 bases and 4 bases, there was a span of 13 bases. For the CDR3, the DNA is TGCAGCGGCCGGGACAATCGCTATGGCTACACCTTC. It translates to CSGRDNRYGYTF.

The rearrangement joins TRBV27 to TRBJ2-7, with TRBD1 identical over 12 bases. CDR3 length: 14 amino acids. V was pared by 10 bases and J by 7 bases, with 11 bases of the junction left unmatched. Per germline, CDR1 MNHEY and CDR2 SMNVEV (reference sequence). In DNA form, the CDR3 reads TGTGCCACTTCCCCGGGACAGGGGGCGAGGGAGCAGTACTTC. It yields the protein CATSPGQGAREQYF.

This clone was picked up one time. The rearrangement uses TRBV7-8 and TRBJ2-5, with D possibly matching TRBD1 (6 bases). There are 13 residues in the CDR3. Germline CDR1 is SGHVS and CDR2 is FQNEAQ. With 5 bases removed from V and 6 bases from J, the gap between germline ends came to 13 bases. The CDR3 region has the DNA TGTGCCAGCAGCACTACAGGGCGGCAGACCCAGTACTTC. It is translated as CASSTTGRQTQYF.

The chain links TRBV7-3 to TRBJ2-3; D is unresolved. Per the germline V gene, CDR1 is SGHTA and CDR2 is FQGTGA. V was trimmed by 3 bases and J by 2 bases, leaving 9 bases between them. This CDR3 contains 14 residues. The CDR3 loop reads CASSLDGFTDTQYF. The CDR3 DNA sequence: TGTGCCAGCAGCTTGGACGGATTCACAGATACGCAGTATTTT.

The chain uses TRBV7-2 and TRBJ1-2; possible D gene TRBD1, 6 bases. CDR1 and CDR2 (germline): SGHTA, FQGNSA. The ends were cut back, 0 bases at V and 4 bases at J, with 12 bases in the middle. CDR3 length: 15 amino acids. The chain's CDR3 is CASSLAMRQVYGYTF. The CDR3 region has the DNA TGTGCCAGCAGCTTAGCTATGAGACAGGTCTATGGCTACACCTTC. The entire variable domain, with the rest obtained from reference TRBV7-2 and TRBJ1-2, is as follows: GAGVSQSPSNKVTEKGKDVELRCDPISGHTALYWYRQSLGQGLEFLIYFQGNSAPDKSGLPSDRFSAERTGGSVSTLTIQRTQQEDSAVYLCASSLAMRQVYGYTFGSGTRLTVV.